Below are 22 T cell receptor beta chains sequenced from a single sample in a study of blood T cell repertoires in COVID-19 (dated by TCRdb to 2018 to 2020). The protocol used for the library was the immunoSEQ multiplex PCR assay. In TCRdb, the immuneACCESS table is reduced to in-frame sequences with V and J assigned. These tables do not hold every clone; where another copy was compared, an unresolved V gene accounts for under half, and the others remain unexplained. Here the sample has 250,000 to 350,000 clones; 75% to 90% occur a single time. The ten largest clonotypes hold roughly 2.5% of the sample. The sample comprised PBMCs or T cells enriched from blood (not recorded which). The receptors here all came from a woman in her fifties or sixties who had recovered from COVID-19.

This rearrangement joins TRBV29-1 to TRBJ1-4; D is possibly TRBD1 (5 bases). V lost 6 bases to trimming and J lost 4 bases, with 12 bases between them. This CDR3 region has 13 residues. Per the germline V gene, CDR1 is SQVTM and CDR2 is ANQGSEA. The CDR3 nucleotides are TGCAGCGTGGGCGAGGGGCTTAATGAAAAACTGTTTTTT. It codes for CSVGEGLNEKLFF. The full variable domain, rest sourced from reference TRBV29-1 and TRBJ1-4, is SAVISQKPSRDICQRGTSLTIQCQVDSQVTMMFWYRQQPGQSLTLIATANQGSEATYESGFVIDKFPISRPNLTFSTLTVSNMSPEDSSIYLCSVGEGLNEKLFFGSGTQLSVL.

Comment on this clone: Other DNA sequences within the sample encode an identical CDR3. This chain joins TRBV2 and TRBJ1-5; D might be TRBD1 (5 bases). Germline V gene lookup returns CDR1 SNHLY and CDR2 FYNNEI. Trimming took off 0 bases at V and 1 base at J, with 10 bases between the two ends. The CDR3 sequence is 16 residues long. The CDR3 loop is CASSEALRGSNQPQHF. The DNA for the CDR3 is TGTGCCAGCAGTGAAGCGCTTAGGGGAAGCAATCAGCCCCAGCATTTT.

The chain joins TRBV5-1 to TRBJ2-4, with D maybe TRBD1 (6 bases). V lost 0 bases, J lost 6 bases, and 10 bases lay in between. Per germline, CDR1 SGHRS and CDR2 YFSETQ. The CDR3 is made up of 14 amino acids. DNA of the CDR3: TGCGCCAGCAGCTTGGACAGGGCAGGAAACATTCAGTACTTC. Its protein product is CASSLDRAGNIQYF.

The chain recombines TRBV12-3 or TRBV12-4 with TRBJ1-2; TRBD1 aligns across 10 bases. This CDR3 comprises 13 residues. V lost 6 bases to trimming and J lost 6 bases; unmatched junction nucleotides: 4. The CDR3 protein is CASSSGTGDGYTF. The CDR3 coding sequence is TGTGCCAGCAGCTCCGGGACAGGGGATGGCTACACCTTC.

V and J are TRBV12-3 or TRBV12-4 and TRBJ2-7; the D gene is possibly TRBD2 (6 bases). Between the trimmed V and J ends, which lost 3 bases and 6 bases, there was a span of 12 bases. CDR3 length equals 13 residues. The CDR3 DNA reads TGTGCCAGCAGTTTGAGGCGAGCGGGCGAGCAGTACTTC. This codes for CASSLRRAGEQYF.

The rearrangement uses TRBV12-3 or TRBV12-4 and TRBJ1-5; D gene ambiguous. This CDR3 spans 11 amino acids. V lost 5 bases and J 11 bases, leaving 10 bases between the germline ends. Here the CDR3 DNA reads TGTGCCAGCAGTCACGTGAGAGCCCAGCATTTT. This codes for CASSHVRAQHF.

The chain employs TRBV11-2 and TRBJ1-1; a weak D match, TRBD1 (5 bases). V lost 1 base, J lost 3 bases, and 9 bases lay in between. CDR3 size: 14 residues. Per germline, CDR1 SGHAT and CDR2 FQNNGV. The CDR3 coding sequence is TGTGCCAGCAGCTTAGGACAGCCCCACACTGAAGCTTTCTTT. It codes for CASSLGQPHTEAFF.

The gene calls are TRBV5-8 and TRBJ1-5; D possibly corresponds to TRBD1 (6 bases). CDR1 and CDR2 from the germline V gene are SGHTS and YDEGEE. Trimming cost V 1 base and J 4 bases, with 18 bases left between them. CDR3 length: 17 residues. The CDR3 DNA reads as TGTGCCAGCAGCTTGCACAGGGCCGTTGGAGAAAATCAGCCCCAGCATTTT. The encoded protein is CASSLHRAVGENQPQHF.

CDR3: CASSLDPGHIRADTQYF. The CDR3 DNA reads as TGTGCCAGCAGCTTAGACCCAGGCCACATCAGGGCGGATACGCAGTATTTT. The chain recombines TRBV11-2 with TRBJ2-3, with a weak D call TRBD1 (5 bases). The CDR3 is 17 amino acids. Looked up from germline, CDR1 is SGHAT and CDR2 is FQNNGV. V shed 0 bases and J shed 6 bases, with 19 bases lying between them.

The chain employs TRBV18 and TRBJ2-1; 8 bases match TRBD2. The CDR3 consists of 14 residues. Germline V lookup: CDR1 KGHSH, CDR2 LQKENI. V was clipped by 0 bases and J by 9 bases; unmatched bases: 4. The CDR3 region has the DNA TGTGCCAGCTCACCACCGACGGGAGGGGGTGAGCAGTTCTTC. Its protein is CASSPPTGGGEQFF.

The gene calls are TRBV18 and TRBJ1-4, with D unresolved. The V end lost 0 bases, the J end lost 4 bases, and 6 bases lay between the germline ends. The germline V gene has CDR1 KGHSH and CDR2 LQKENI. The CDR3 is made up of 14 amino acids. CDR3 protein: CASSPPALNEKLFF. The CDR3 DNA reads as TGTGCCAGCTCACCACCAGCCCTTAATGAAAAACTGTTTTTT.

The chain has TRBV25-1 and TRBJ1-4; no reliable D call. Trimming shortened V by 2 bases and J by 8 bases, and 9 bases separated the two germline ends. CDR1 is MGHDK, CDR2 SYGVNS, per germline. The CDR3 sequence is 13 residues long. The CDR3 region is CASSERGREKLFF. CDR3 nucleotides: TGTGCCAGCAGTGAACGAGGGAGGGAAAAACTGTTTTTT.

CDR3 DNA sequence: TGCGCCAGCAGCCCCCGGAAGGGGCCCTACACCGGGGAGCTGTTTTTT. Protein product: CASSPRKGPYTGELFF. J is TRBJ2-2 and V is TRBV4-3; possibly TRBD1 for D (5 bases). Germline assignment: CDR1 LGHNA and CDR2 YSLEER. Trimming pared 4 bases from V and 3 bases from J, leaving 15 bases between. The CDR3 is 16 residues long.

This clone was counted between two and nine times. The chain has TRBV5-4 and TRBJ2-1, with TRBD2 identical over 9 bases. J lost 7 bases, V lost 2 bases, and 4 bases had no gene match. This CDR3 comprises 14 residues. Looked up from germline, CDR1 is SGHNT and CDR2 is YYREEE (reference sequence). CDR3 sequence: CASSFGGRANEQFF. CDR3 in DNA: TGTGCCAGCAGCTTCGGCGGGAGGGCTAATGAGCAGTTCTTC.

J is TRBJ1-5 and V is TRBV6-5; the D is unclear. The germline V gene has CDR1 MNHEY and CDR2 SVGAGI. The CDR3 runs 15 residues. Trimming removed 0 bases at V and 0 bases at J, with 6 bases between. The CDR3 spells CASSYSSYSNQPQHF. CDR3 coding DNA: TGTGCCAGCAGTTACTCGTCTTATAGCAATCAGCCCCAGCATTTT.

The rearrangement joins TRBV28 to TRBJ2-7; TRBD1 matches at 10 bases. This CDR3 contains 14 residues. V trimming: 4 bases; J trimming: 9 bases; junction bases outside the gene matches: 9. Germline V gene sequence: CDR1 MDHEN, CDR2 SYDVKM. The CDR3 reads CASSSPGQGPVQYF. The DNA of the CDR3 is TGTGCCAGCAGTTCGCCGGGACAGGGGCCCGTGCAGTACTTC.

The chain joins TRBV4-2 to TRBJ2-7; tentative D call: TRBD1 (7 bases). Germline V gene data show CDR1 as LGHNA and CDR2 as YNFKEQ. The CDR3 covers 14 residues. V dropped 4 bases and J dropped 3 bases, with 13 bases sitting between them. CDR3 protein: CASSPGGGIYEQYF. Here the CDR3 DNA reads TGTGCCAGCAGCCCCGGAGGGGGCATCTACGAGCAGTACTTC.

This sequence joins TRBV11-2 and TRBJ2-7, with D perhaps TRBD1 (6 bases). V was cut by 4 bases and J by 6 bases, with 13 bases left in between. Germline V gene data show CDR1 as SGHAT and CDR2 as FQNNGV. The CDR3 extends over 13 amino acids. The CDR3 reads CASSSNRDGEQYF. CDR3 nucleotide sequence: TGTGCCAGCAGCTCGAACAGGGACGGCGAGCAGTACTTC.

The chain carries TRBV4-1 and TRBJ1-1; D might be TRBD1 (5 bases). The CDR3 extends over 12 amino acids. Looked up from germline, CDR1 is MGHRA and CDR2 is YSYEKL. V was clipped by 4 bases and J by 6 bases, with 9 bases between them. The CDR3 sequence: CASSLGLSEAFF. DNA of the CDR3: TGCGCCAGCAGCCTGGGACTCTCTGAAGCTTTCTTT.

The chain links TRBV29-1 to TRBJ2-3; 7 nucleotides align to TRBD2. Per germline, CDR1 SQVTM and CDR2 ANQGSEA. The CDR3 totals 15 residues. V trimming: 3 bases; J trimming: 4 bases; junction bases outside the gene matches: 10. In DNA form, the CDR3 reads TGCAGCGTTGATCACGGACTAGGCTATCCAGATACGCAGTATTTT. Its protein product is CSVDHGLGYPDTQYF.

This clone was found once. This sequence joins TRBV11-2 and TRBJ2-3; D ambiguous. The CDR3 totals 14 residues. Per germline, CDR1 SGHAT and CDR2 FQNNGV. V dropped 9 bases and J dropped 3 bases, with 16 bases sitting between them. The CDR3 bases are TGTGCCAGTTCCTTAGCACCACGGACAGATACGCAGTATTTT. Translated: CASSLAPRTDTQYF. Full variable domain (missing parts from reference TRBV11-2 and TRBJ2-3): EAGVAQSPRYKIIEKRQSVAFWCNPISGHATLYWYQQILGQGPKLLIQFQNNGVVDDSQLPKDRFSAERLKGVDSTLKIQPAKLEDSAVYLCASSLAPRTDTQYFGPGTRLTVL.

CDR3 nucleotides: TGTGCCAGCAGCTTCAGGGGATCCGGGGAGCTGTTTTTT. Translation: CASSFRGSGELFF. The rearrangement joins TRBV11-2 to TRBJ2-2, with D maybe TRBD1 (6 bases). Per germline, CDR1 SGHAT and CDR2 FQNNGV. V gave up 3 bases and J gave up 6 bases, with 8 bases separating them. The CDR3 is 13 residues long.